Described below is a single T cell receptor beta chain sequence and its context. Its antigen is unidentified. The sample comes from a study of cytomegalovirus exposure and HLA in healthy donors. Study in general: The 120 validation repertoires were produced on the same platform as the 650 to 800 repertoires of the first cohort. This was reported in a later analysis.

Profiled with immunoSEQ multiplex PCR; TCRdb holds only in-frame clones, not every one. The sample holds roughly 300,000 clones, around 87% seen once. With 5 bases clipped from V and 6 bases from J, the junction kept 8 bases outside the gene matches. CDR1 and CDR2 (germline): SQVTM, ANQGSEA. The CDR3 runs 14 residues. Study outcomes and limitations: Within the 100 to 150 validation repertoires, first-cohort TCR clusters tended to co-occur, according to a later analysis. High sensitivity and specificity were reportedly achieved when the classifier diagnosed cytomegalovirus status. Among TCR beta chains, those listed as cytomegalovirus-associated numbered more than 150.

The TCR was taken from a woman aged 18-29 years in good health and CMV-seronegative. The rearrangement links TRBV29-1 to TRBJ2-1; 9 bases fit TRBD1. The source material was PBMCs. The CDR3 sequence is CSVPGTGSSNEQFF. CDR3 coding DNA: TGCAGCGTTCCCGGGACAGGGTCGTCCAATGAGCAGTTCTTC.